A selection of T cell receptor beta chains follows, all from one sample in a study of blood T cell repertoires in COVID-19. Sequencing was performed with immunoSEQ multiplex PCR; in TCRdb, only in-frame clones are kept and a portion is missing. The sample shows some 70,000 clones, about 91% of them seen only once. The sample consisted of peripheral blood. These receptors were obtained from a human donor with active COVID-19. The donor label of this sample is uncertain. Both conserved end residues are part of each CDR3. A D gene is named only where the DNA matches it firmly. The listing skips clone size in some rows; elsewhere it reads once, few, many or a size class.

j_gene: TRBJ1-4; d_gene: -; abundance: -; v_gene: TRBV18; CDR3aa: CASSPRDGATNEKLFF; CDR3nt: TGTGCCAGCTCACCGCGGGACGGAGCAACTAATGAAAAACTGTTTTTT
j_gene: TRBJ1-2; d_gene: -; abundance: -; v_gene: TRBV19; CDR3aa: CASSLDWVSDGYTF; CDR3nt: TGTGCCAGTAGTCTAGACTGGGTGAGCGATGGCTACACCTTC
j_gene: TRBJ2-1; d_gene: TRBD1; abundance: -; v_gene: TRBV10-3; CDR3aa: CAISRQGSYNEQFF; CDR3nt: TGTGCCATCAGCAGACAGGGCTCCTACAATGAGCAGTTCTTC
j_gene: TRBJ2-5; d_gene: -; abundance: -; v_gene: TRBV11-2; CDR3aa: CASSPVWRQIQETQYF; CDR3nt: TGTGCCAGCAGCCCGGTCTGGCGGCAGATCCAAGAGACCCAGTACTTC
j_gene: TRBJ2-2; d_gene: -; abundance: -; v_gene: TRBV19; CDR3aa: CASSIPGADTGELFF; CDR3nt: TGTGCCAGTAGTATTCCGGGTGCGGACACCGGGGAGCTGTTTTTT
j_gene: TRBJ2-7; d_gene: TRBD2; abundance: -; v_gene: TRBV3-1/TRBV3-2; CDR3aa: CASSYGTTRREQYF; CDR3nt: TGTGCCAGCAGCTATGGGACTACCCGTCGCGAGCAGTACTTC
j_gene: TRBJ1-1; d_gene: TRBD1; abundance: -; v_gene: TRBV5-6; CDR3aa: CASSRQGAYGEAFF; CDR3nt: TGTGCCAGCAGTCGACAGGGGGCTTACGGTGAAGCTTTCTTT
j_gene: TRBJ1-6; d_gene: TRBD1; abundance: -; v_gene: TRBV28; CDR3aa: CASSSPAGTGGSYNSPLHF; CDR3nt: TGTGCCAGCAGTTCCCCCGCCGGGACAGGGGGTTCCTATAATTCACCCCTCCACTTT
j_gene: TRBJ1-6; d_gene: -; abundance: -; v_gene: TRBV25-1; CDR3aa: CASASPIGKGNSPLHF; CDR3nt: TGTGCCAGCGCCAGTCCCATCGGGAAAGGAAATTCACCCCTCCACTTT
j_gene: TRBJ2-7; d_gene: -; abundance: -; v_gene: TRBV4-3; CDR3aa: CASSQAISYEQYF; CDR3nt: TGCGCCAGCAGCCAAGCCATTTCCTACGAGCAGTACTTC
j_gene: TRBJ2-1; d_gene: TRBD1; abundance: -; v_gene: TRBV15; CDR3aa: CATSRAGTGMWNEQFF; CDR3nt: TGTGCCACCAGCAGAGCCGGGACAGGGATGTGGAATGAGCAGTTCTTC
j_gene: TRBJ2-5; d_gene: -; abundance: -; v_gene: TRBV7-7; CDR3aa: CASSPQNQETQYF; CDR3nt: TGTGCCAGCAGCCCACAGAACCAAGAGACCCAGTACTTC
j_gene: TRBJ2-7; d_gene: TRBD2; abundance: -; v_gene: TRBV6-5; CDR3aa: CASMPGLASYEQYF; CDR3nt: TGTGCCAGCATGCCGGGACTAGCCTCCTACGAGCAGTACTTC
j_gene: TRBJ2-1; d_gene: -; abundance: -; v_gene: TRBV12-3/TRBV12-4; CDR3aa: CASSTSLGEQFF; CDR3nt: TGTGCCAGCAGTACTAGCCTGGGTGAGCAGTTCTTC
j_gene: TRBJ1-6; d_gene: -; abundance: large; v_gene: TRBV9; CDR3aa: CASTKESSYNSPLHF; CDR3nt: TGTGCCAGCACCAAAGAGAGCTCCTATAATTCACCCCTCCACTTT
j_gene: TRBJ1-1; d_gene: TRBD1; abundance: -; v_gene: TRBV4-1; CDR3aa: CASSLSPTGYTEAFF; CDR3nt: TGCGCCAGCAGCCTCTCCCCGACAGGGTACACTGAAGCTTTCTTT
j_gene: TRBJ2-7; d_gene: TRBD2; abundance: -; v_gene: TRBV11-1; CDR3aa: CASSLGLAATYEQYF; CDR3nt: TGTGCCAGCAGCTTAGGCCTAGCGGCTACCTACGAGCAGTACTTC
j_gene: TRBJ1-3; d_gene: -; abundance: -; v_gene: TRBV21-1; CDR3aa: CASSDPNRASGNTIYF; CDR3nt: TGTGCCAGCAGCGACCCTAACAGGGCCTCTGGAAACACCATATATTTT
j_gene: TRBJ2-1; d_gene: TRBD2; abundance: -; v_gene: TRBV7-2; CDR3aa: CASSLVSLAGVGNEQFF; CDR3nt: TGTGCCAGCAGCTTAGTAAGCCTAGCGGGAGTAGGGAATGAGCAGTTCTTC
j_gene: TRBJ1-1; d_gene: -; abundance: -; v_gene: TRBV29-1; CDR3aa: CSVDRDRNTEAFF; CDR3nt: TGCAGCGTTGACCGAGACAGGAACACTGAAGCTTTCTTT
j_gene: TRBJ2-2; d_gene: TRBD2; abundance: -; v_gene: TRBV6-2/TRBV6-3; CDR3aa: CASSFPSGRSSGELFF; CDR3nt: TGTGCCAGCAGTTTTCCTAGCGGGAGGTCGTCCGGGGAGCTGTTTTTT
j_gene: TRBJ2-1; d_gene: -; abundance: -; v_gene: TRBV11-2; CDR3aa: CASSFRASLDNEQFF; CDR3nt: TGTGCCAGCAGCTTCAGAGCTAGTTTGGACAATGAGCAGTTCTTC
j_gene: TRBJ2-1; d_gene: TRBD2; abundance: once; v_gene: TRBV7-3; CDR3aa: CASSLERETYNEQFF; CDR3nt: TGTGCCAGCAGCTTGGAGCGGGAGACCTACAATGAGCAGTTCTTC
j_gene: TRBJ2-7; d_gene: -; abundance: -; v_gene: TRBV2; CDR3aa: CALTSEGYEQYF; CDR3nt: TGTGCCTTAACCTCGGAGGGCTACGAGCAGTACTTC
j_gene: TRBJ2-6; d_gene: -; abundance: once; v_gene: TRBV19; CDR3aa: CASGGSGANVLTF; CDR3nt: TGTGCCAGTGGCGGTTCTGGGGCCAACGTCCTGACTTTC
j_gene: TRBJ1-5; d_gene: TRBD1; abundance: -; v_gene: TRBV19; CDR3aa: CASRGGTGNQPQHF; CDR3nt: TGTGCCAGTAGAGGGGGCACGGGCAATCAGCCCCAGCATTTT
j_gene: TRBJ1-5; d_gene: -; abundance: -; v_gene: TRBV5-1; CDR3aa: CASSLASGDQPQHF; CDR3nt: TGCGCCAGCAGCTTGGCATCGGGGGATCAGCCCCAGCATTTT
j_gene: TRBJ2-7; d_gene: TRBD2; abundance: few; v_gene: TRBV5-1; CDR3aa: CASSPRSAGVSFNEQYF; CDR3nt: TGCGCCAGCAGCCCCAGGTCAGCGGGAGTTAGCTTCAACGAGCAGTACTTC
j_gene: TRBJ2-1; d_gene: TRBD2; abundance: -; v_gene: TRBV15; CDR3aa: CATSRPLTSGASGNEQFF; CDR3nt: TGTGCCACCAGCAGGCCTTTGACTAGCGGGGCCAGTGGCAATGAGCAGTTCTTC
j_gene: TRBJ2-7; d_gene: TRBD2; abundance: -; v_gene: TRBV6-2/TRBV6-3; CDR3aa: CASSGTSGIYEQYF; CDR3nt: TGTGCCAGCAGTGGGACTAGCGGGATCTACGAGCAGTACTTC
j_gene: TRBJ2-5; d_gene: -; abundance: -; v_gene: TRBV24-1; CDR3aa: CATSDLKGGYQETQYF; CDR3nt: TGTGCCACCAGTGATTTGAAAGGCGGATACCAAGAGACCCAGTACTTC
j_gene: TRBJ2-3; d_gene: -; abundance: once; v_gene: TRBV6-5; CDR3aa: CASSYTRTASTDTQYF; CDR3nt: TGTGCCAGCAGTTACACCCGGACAGCGAGCACAGATACGCAGTATTTT
j_gene: TRBJ2-4; d_gene: -; abundance: once; v_gene: TRBV7-9; CDR3aa: CASSPNSGTLNIQYF; CDR3nt: TGTGCCAGCAGCCCCAACTCGGGGACTCTAAACATTCAGTACTTC
j_gene: TRBJ2-3; d_gene: -; abundance: -; v_gene: TRBV6-6; CDR3aa: CASRLLAHRADTQYF; CDR3nt: TGTGCCAGCAGACTTCTAGCGCATAGAGCAGATACGCAGTATTTT
j_gene: TRBJ1-2; d_gene: -; abundance: once; v_gene: TRBV5-6; CDR3aa: CASSDTLNYGYTF; CDR3nt: TGTGCCAGCAGCGACACCCTTAACTATGGCTACACCTTC
j_gene: TRBJ2-3; d_gene: TRBD2; abundance: -; v_gene: TRBV7-3; CDR3aa: CASSLRGGPTDTQYF; CDR3nt: TGTGCCAGCAGCTTACGGGGGGGTCCCACAGATACGCAGTATTTT
j_gene: TRBJ2-1; d_gene: -; abundance: -; v_gene: TRBV4-3; CDR3aa: CASSQDAGKAYNEQFF; CDR3nt: TGCGCCAGCAGCCAAGATGCGGGAAAAGCCTACAATGAGCAGTTCTTC